The entry below gives a single T cell receptor (beta chain) sequence along with its context. Its antigen remains unidentified. Each CDR3 protein gets one entry after TCRdb re-called the reads with MiXCR. The sample yields roughly 220,000 distinct CDR3 sequences, approximately 38% seen once. These data are taken from a study of T cell repertoires in cytomegalovirus infection. Per the germline V gene, CDR1 is MNHEY and CDR2 is SMNVEV (reference sequence). CDR3 length equals 14 residues. V was trimmed by 6 bases and J by 5 bases, leaving 14 bases between them. The chain links TRBV27 to TRBJ1-5; D is possibly TRBD1 (5 bases). This TCR was sampled from a human donor in good health (CMV status not recorded). Some clones in this sample may be carry-over from other donors' samples. The sample was CD8+ T cells from cultured PBMCs, taken from culture after CMV antigen stimulation. The CDR3 sequence: CASSLRGADQPQHF. CDR3 DNA sequence: TGTGCCAGCAGCCTGCGAGGGGCCGATCAGCCCCAGCATTTT.